The next 4 T cell receptor beta chains were all read from a single sample in a study of regulatory T cells in long-lasting Graves disease. iRepertoire HTBI primers and Arm-PCR of CDR3 regions built TCR beta libraries. In TCRdb, the multiplex PCR reads were re-called with MiXCR into one record per CDR3 protein. Of about 660,000 distinct CDR3 sequences in the sample, around 30% were seen once. Described time point: persistent/refractory GD, antithyroid drugs over 5 years with positive TRAb. Following extraction of RNA from PBMCs, that RNA was used to make the TCR library. Sequences were derived from peripheral blood mononuclear cells (PBMCs), sampled when the disease was refractory, from a patient treated with antithyroid drugs. The receptors were gathered from a female donor with Graves disease.

This clonotype has at least ten counts. The rearrangement joins TRBV2 to TRBJ2-5, with 12 nucleotides matching TRBD2. Unmatched junction bases numbered 10, after V lost 7 bases and J lost 4 bases. The CDR3 consists of 16 residues. Germline V gives CDR1 SNHLY, CDR2 FYNNEI. The CDR3 region is CASIRLPGLAGETQYF. The CDR3 bases are TGTGCCAGCATCAGACTCCCGGGACTAGCGGGAGAGACCCAGTACTTC. The whole variable domain, remainder taken from reference TRBV2 and TRBJ2-5, is EPEVTQTPSHQVTQMGQEVILRCVPISNHLYFYWYRQILGQKVEFLVSFYNNEISEKSEIFDDQFSVERPDGSNFTLKIRSTKLEDSAMYFCASIRLPGLAGETQYFGPGTRLLVL.

The CDR3 loop is CASSLKSRLGPYEQYF. The CDR3 nucleotides are TGTGCCAGCAGCTTAAAATCGCGGTTGGGGCCCTACGAGCAGTACTTC. The rearrangement uses TRBV11-2 and TRBJ2-7, with a possible D match to TRBD1 (5 bases). V lost 2 bases and J 2 bases, leaving 16 bases between the germline ends. Germline CDR1 and CDR2: SGHAT and FQNNGV. This CDR3 has 16 amino acids.

The chain employs TRBV7-9 and TRBJ2-6; 8 bases agree with TRBD2. V was pared by 0 bases and J by 2 bases, with 6 bases of the junction left unmatched. CDR1 SEHNR and CDR2 FQNEAQ come from the germline V gene (reference sequence). This CDR3 spans 18 amino acids. The CDR3 sequence: CASSLAGGRSAGANVLTF. As DNA, the CDR3 is TGTGCCAGCAGCTTAGCGGGCGGGAGGAGTGCTGGGGCCAACGTCCTGACTTTC.

J is TRBJ1-2 and V is TRBV6-6, with D perhaps matching TRBD1 (6 bases). This CDR3 is built from 14 residues. The V gene's germline CDR1 is MNHNY and CDR2 SVGAGI (reference sequence). Trimming removed 0 bases from V and 6 bases from J, with 11 bases in between. The CDR3 nucleotides read TGTGCCAGCAGTTACTCGGCCAGGGGAAATGGCTACACCTTC. Protein product: CASSYSARGNGYTF.